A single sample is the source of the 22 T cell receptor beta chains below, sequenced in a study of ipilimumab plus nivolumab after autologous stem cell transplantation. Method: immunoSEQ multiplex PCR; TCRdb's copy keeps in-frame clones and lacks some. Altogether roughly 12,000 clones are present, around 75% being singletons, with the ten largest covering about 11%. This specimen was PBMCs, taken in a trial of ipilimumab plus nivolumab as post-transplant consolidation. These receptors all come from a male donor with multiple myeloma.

The DNA of the CDR3 is TGTGCCAGCAGTAGGGACGGCTCCTACGAGCAGTACTTC. Encoded protein: CASSRDGSYEQYF. V gene TRBV6-6 combines with J gene TRBJ2-7; tentatively, D is TRBD1 or TRBD2 (5 bases each). The CDR3 totals 13 residues. Trimming stripped 5 bases from V and 0 bases from J, with 8 bases between. CDR1 is MNHNY and CDR2 is SVGAGI in the germline V gene (reference sequence).

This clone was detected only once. The CDR3 nucleotides are TGTGCCAGCAGCTTGGTGGGTGCGGGGGACTACAATGAGCAGTTCTTC. Residues: CASSLVGAGDYNEQFF. The chain couples TRBV5-6 to TRBJ2-1; 7 bases are a match to TRBD2. This CDR3 contains 16 residues. Germline V gives CDR1 SGHDT, CDR2 YYEEEE. V shed 0 bases and J 3 bases; nucleotides not matched to a gene: 6.

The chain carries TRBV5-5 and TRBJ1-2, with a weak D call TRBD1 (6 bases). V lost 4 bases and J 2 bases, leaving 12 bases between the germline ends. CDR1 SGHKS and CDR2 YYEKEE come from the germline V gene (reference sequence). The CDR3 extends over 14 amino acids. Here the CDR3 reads CASSTGTDNYGYTF. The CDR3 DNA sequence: TGTGCCAGCAGCACAGGGACTGACAACTATGGCTACACCTTC.

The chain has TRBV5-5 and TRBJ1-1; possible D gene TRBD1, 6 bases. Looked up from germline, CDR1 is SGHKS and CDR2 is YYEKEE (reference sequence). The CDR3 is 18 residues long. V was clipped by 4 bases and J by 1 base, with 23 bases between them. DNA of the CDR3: TGTGCCAGCAGCGAGGGATCCCCCGGACAGACCTGGAACACTGAAGCTTTCTTT. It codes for CASSEGSPGQTWNTEAFF.

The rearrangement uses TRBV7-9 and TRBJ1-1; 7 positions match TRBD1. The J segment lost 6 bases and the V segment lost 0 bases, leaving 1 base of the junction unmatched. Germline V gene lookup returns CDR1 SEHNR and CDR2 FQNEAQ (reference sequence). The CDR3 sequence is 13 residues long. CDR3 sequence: CASSLAQGAEAFF. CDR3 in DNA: TGTGCCAGCAGCTTAGCCCAGGGGGCTGAAGCTTTCTTT.

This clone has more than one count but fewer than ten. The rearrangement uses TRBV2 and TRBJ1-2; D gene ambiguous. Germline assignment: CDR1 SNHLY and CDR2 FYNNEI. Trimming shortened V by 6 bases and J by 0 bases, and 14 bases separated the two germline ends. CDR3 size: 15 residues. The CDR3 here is CASRETRVTNYGYTF. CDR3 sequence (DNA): TGTGCCAGCAGGGAAACCAGAGTAACTAACTATGGCTACACCTTC.

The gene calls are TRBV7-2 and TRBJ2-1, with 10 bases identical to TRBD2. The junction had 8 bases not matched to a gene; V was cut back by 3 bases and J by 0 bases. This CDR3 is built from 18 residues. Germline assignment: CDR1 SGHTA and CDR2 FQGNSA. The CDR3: CASSFTSGALSSYNEQFF. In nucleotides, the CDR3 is TGTGCCAGCAGCTTTACTAGCGGGGCGCTTAGCTCCTACAATGAGCAGTTCTTC.

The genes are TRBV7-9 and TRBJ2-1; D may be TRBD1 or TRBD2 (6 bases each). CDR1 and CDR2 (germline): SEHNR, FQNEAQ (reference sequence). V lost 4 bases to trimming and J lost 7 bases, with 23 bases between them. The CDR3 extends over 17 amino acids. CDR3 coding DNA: TGTGCCAGCAGCTCTCCAAAGACGCCGGGGGCCCAAAATGAGCAGTTCTTC. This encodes CASSSPKTPGAQNEQFF.

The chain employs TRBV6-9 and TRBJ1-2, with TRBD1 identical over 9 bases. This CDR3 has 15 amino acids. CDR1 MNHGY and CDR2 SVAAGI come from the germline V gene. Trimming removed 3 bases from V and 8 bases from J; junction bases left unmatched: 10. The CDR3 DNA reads TGTGCCAGCAGTTACTATGGGACAGGGAAAGTCGGCTACACCTTC. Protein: CASSYYGTGKVGYTF.

The CDR3 loop is CASTGDIPYNSPLHF. As DNA, the CDR3 is TGTGCCAGCACAGGGGACATCCCCTATAATTCACCCCTCCACTTT. The rearrangement joins TRBV6-6 to TRBJ1-6; D is perhaps TRBD1 (6 bases). CDR1 and CDR2 (germline): MNHNY, SVGAGI (reference sequence). V was clipped by 7 bases and J by 2 bases, with 12 bases between them. The CDR3 loop spans 15 amino acids.

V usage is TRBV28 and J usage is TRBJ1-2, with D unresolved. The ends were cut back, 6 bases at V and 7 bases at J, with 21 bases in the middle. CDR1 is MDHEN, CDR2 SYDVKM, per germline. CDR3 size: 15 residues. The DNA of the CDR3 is TGTGCCAGCAGCCGGGCGGGAACAGTATCCTCTGGCTACACCTTC. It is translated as CASSRAGTVSSGYTF.

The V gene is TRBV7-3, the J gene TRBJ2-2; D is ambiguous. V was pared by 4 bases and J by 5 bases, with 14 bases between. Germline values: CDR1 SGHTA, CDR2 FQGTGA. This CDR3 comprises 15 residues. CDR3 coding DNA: TGTGCCAGCAGCTCCGGACCGGATCAAACCGGGGAGCTGTTTTTT. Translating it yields CASSSGPDQTGELFF.

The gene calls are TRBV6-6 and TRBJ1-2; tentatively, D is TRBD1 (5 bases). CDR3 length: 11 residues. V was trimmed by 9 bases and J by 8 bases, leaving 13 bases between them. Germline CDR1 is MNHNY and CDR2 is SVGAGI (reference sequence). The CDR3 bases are TGTGCCAGTTTTGGGGCGGGCGGCTACACCTTC. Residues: CASFGAGGYTF.

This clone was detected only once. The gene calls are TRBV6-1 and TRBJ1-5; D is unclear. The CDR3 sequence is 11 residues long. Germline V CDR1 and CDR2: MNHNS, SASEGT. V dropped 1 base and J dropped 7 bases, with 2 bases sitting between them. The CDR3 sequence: CASSEGQPQHF. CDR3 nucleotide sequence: TGTGCCAGCAGTGAAGGACAGCCCCAGCATTTT.

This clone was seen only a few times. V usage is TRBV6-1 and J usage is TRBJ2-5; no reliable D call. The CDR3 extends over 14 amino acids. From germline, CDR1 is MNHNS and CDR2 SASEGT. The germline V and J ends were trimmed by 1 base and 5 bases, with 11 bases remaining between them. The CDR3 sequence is CASSEDIYVETQYF. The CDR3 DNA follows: TGTGCCAGCAGTGAAGACATCTATGTGGAGACCCAGTACTTC.

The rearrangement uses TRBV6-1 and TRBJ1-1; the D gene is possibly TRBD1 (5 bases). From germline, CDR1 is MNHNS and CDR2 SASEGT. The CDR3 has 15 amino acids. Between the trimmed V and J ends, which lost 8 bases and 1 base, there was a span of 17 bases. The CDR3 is CASGPKPGTNTEAFF. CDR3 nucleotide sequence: TGTGCCAGCGGACCAAAACCAGGGACGAACACTGAAGCTTTCTTT.

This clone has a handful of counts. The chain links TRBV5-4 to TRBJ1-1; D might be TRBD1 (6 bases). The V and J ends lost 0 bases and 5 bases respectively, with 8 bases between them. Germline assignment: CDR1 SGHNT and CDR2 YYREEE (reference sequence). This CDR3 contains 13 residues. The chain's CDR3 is CASSLAGATEAFF. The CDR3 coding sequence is TGTGCCAGCAGCTTGGCGGGGGCAACTGAAGCTTTCTTT.

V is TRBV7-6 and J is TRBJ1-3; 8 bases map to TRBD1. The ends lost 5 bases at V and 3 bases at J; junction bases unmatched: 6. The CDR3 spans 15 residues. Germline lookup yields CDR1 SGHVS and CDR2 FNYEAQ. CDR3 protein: CASSQTGGSGNTIYF. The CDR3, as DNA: TGTGCCAGCAGCCAAACAGGGGGAAGTGGAAACACCATATATTTT.

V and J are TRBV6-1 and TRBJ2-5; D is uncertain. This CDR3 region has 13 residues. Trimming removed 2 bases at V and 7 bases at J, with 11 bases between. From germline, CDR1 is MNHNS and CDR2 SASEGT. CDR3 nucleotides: TGTGCCAGCAGTGAATGGTCAGCAGGGACCCAGTACTTC. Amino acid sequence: CASSEWSAGTQYF.

The DNA for the CDR3 is TGTGCCTGGAGTATTAATAATTCACCCCTCCACTTT. This codes for CAWSINNSPLHF. The chain carries TRBV30 and TRBJ1-6; D unclear. Germline lookup yields CDR1 GTSNPN and CDR2 SVGIG (reference sequence). The CDR3 extends over 12 amino acids. The ends were cut back, 2 bases at V and 5 bases at J, with 4 bases in the middle.

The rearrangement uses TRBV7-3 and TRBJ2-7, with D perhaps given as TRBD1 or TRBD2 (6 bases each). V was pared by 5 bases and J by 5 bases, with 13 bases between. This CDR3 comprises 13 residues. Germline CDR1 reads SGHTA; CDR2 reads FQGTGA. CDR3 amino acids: CASSTGPGDEQYF. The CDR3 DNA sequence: TGTGCCAGCAGCACAGGGCCGGGGGACGAGCAGTACTTC.

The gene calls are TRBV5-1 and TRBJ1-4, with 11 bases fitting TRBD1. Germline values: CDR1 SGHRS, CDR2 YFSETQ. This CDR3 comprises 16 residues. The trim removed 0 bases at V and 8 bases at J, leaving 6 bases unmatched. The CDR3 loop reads CASSLADRGPGEKLFF. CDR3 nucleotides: TGCGCCAGCAGCTTGGCGGACAGGGGGCCGGGCGAAAAACTGTTTTTT.